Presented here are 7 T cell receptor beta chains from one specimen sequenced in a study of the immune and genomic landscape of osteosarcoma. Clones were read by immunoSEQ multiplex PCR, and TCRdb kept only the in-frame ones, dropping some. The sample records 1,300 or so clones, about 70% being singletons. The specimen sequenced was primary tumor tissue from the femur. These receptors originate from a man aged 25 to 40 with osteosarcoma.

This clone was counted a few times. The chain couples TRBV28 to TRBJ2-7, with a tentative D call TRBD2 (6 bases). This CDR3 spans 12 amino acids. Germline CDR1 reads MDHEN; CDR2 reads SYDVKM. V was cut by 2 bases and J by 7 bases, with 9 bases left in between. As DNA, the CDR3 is TGTGCCAGCAGTTTAACGGGAGAGGAGCAGTACGTC. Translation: CASSLTGEEQYV.

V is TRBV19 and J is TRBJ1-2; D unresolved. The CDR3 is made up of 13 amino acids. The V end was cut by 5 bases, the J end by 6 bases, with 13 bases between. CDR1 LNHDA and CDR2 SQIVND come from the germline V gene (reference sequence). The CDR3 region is CASSPPPNHGYTF. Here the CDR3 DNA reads TGTGCCAGTAGTCCCCCCCCCAACCATGGCTACACCTTC.

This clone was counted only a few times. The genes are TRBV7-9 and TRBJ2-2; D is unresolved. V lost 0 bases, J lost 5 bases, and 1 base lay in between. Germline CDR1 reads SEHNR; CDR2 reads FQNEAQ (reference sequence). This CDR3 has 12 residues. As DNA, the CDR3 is TGTGCCAGCAGCTTAGCTACCGGGGAGCTGTTTTTT. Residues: CASSLATGELFF.

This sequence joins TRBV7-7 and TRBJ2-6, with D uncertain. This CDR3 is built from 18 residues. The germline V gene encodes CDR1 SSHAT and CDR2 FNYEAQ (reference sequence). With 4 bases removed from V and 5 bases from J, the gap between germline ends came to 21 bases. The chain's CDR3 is CASSCSTMPQSRANVLTF. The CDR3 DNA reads TGTGCCAGCAGCTGCAGCACTATGCCACAAAGTCGGGCCAACGTCCTGACTTTC. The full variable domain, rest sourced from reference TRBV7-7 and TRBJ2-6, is GAGVSQSPRYKVTKRGQDVTLRCDPISSHATLYWYQQALGQGPEFLTYFNYEAQPDKSGLPSDRFSAERPEGSISTLTIQRTEQRDSAMYRCASSCSTMPQSRANVLTFGAGSRLTVL.

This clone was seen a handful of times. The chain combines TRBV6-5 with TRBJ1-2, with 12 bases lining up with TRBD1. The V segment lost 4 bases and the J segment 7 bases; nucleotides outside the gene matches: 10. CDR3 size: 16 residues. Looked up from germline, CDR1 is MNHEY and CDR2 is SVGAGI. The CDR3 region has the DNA TGTGCCAGCAGTTTCCATAGGGACAGGGGGCGTAGTGGCTACACCTTC. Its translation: CASSFHRDRGRSGYTF.

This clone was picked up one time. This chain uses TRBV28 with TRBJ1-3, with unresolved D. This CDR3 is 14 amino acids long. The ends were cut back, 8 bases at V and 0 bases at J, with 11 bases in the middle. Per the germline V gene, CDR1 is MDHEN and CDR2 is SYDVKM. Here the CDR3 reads CASYEEGSGNTIYF. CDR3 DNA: TGTGCCAGCTACGAAGAGGGCTCTGGAAACACCATATATTTT.

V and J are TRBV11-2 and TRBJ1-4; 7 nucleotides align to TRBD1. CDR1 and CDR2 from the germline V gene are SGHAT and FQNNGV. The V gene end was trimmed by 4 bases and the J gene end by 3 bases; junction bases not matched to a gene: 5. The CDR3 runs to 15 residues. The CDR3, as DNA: TGTGCCAGCAGCTCTTCGGACAGGTCTAATGAAAAACTGTTTTTT. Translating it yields CASSSSDRSNEKLFF. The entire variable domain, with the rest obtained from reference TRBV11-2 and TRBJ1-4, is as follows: EAGVAQSPRYKIIEKRQSVAFWCNPISGHATLYWYQQILGQGPKLLIQFQNNGVVDDSQLPKDRFSAERLKGVDSTLKIQPAKLEDSAVYLCASSSSDRSNEKLFFGSGTQLSVL.